Below, 14 T cell receptor beta chains from the same sample are listed, as sequenced in a study of blood T cell repertoires in COVID-19. Assay: immunoSEQ multiplex PCR; the TCRdb copy retains only in-frame clones and omits some. In the table there are some 41,000 clones, 70% to 90% of which are singletons. Sequencing used peripheral blood. All receptors derive from a man between 60 and 75 years old with active COVID-19.

This chain joins TRBV6-5 and TRBJ2-7; 12 bases fit TRBD2. The CDR3 runs to 15 residues. The V segment lost 5 bases and the J segment 2 bases; nucleotides outside the gene matches: 4. Per the germline V gene, CDR1 is MNHEY and CDR2 is SVGAGI. The CDR3 loop reads CASSQRTSGTYEQYF. CDR3 nucleotides: TGTGCCAGCAGTCAAAGGACTAGCGGGACCTACGAGCAGTACTTC.

CDR3 sequence reads: CASSLRQAGELFF. The DNA of the CDR3 is TGTGCCAGCAGTTTACGGCAGGCCGGGGAGCTGTTTTTT. The rearrangement uses TRBV12-3 or TRBV12-4 and TRBJ2-2, with D hard to call. The CDR3 consists of 13 residues. The V end was cut by 2 bases, the J end by 6 bases, with 7 bases between.

This chain joins TRBV2 and TRBJ1-4; weak D call: TRBD1 (6 bases). Germline values: CDR1 SNHLY, CDR2 FYNNEI. The CDR3 totals 13 residues. Trimming cost V 4 bases and J 8 bases, with 11 bases left between them. The CDR3 sequence: CASSATGSEKLFF. CDR3 in DNA: TGTGCCAGCAGTGCGACAGGCAGCGAAAAACTGTTTTTT.

The CDR3: CASRSEGPQTEAFF. The CDR3 bases are TGTGCCAGCAGATCGGAGGGGCCACAAACTGAAGCTTTCTTT. This chain connects TRBV2 to TRBJ1-1, with a possible D match to TRBD1 (5 bases). With 6 bases removed from V and 5 bases from J, the gap between germline ends came to 16 bases. Germline CDR1 reads SNHLY; CDR2 reads FYNNEI. The CDR3 length is 14 residues.

The chain is built from TRBV10-3 and TRBJ1-1; TRBD1 agrees at 7 bases. The CDR3 runs to 13 residues. Germline V gene data show CDR1 as ENHRY and CDR2 as SYGVKD. V dropped 7 bases and J dropped 2; count of bases not matched to a gene: 4. CDR3 sequence (DNA): TGTGCCATCAAGGGGACAGAAAACACTGAAGCTTTCTTT. The encoded protein is CAIKGTENTEAFF.

The genes are TRBV18 and TRBJ2-7; no reliable D call. Germline V gene sequence: CDR1 KGHSH, CDR2 LQKENI. The CDR3 contains 12 residues. V dropped 4 bases and J dropped 7 bases, with 11 bases sitting between them. The CDR3 nucleotides are TGTGCCAGCTCACTAATCCGACAAGAGCAGTACTTC. Amino acid sequence: CASSLIRQEQYF. Supplemented by reference TRBV18 and TRBJ2-7, the full variable domain reads NAGVMQNPRHLVRRRGQEARLRCSPMKGHSHVYWYRQLPEEGLKFMVYLQKENIIDESGMPKERFSAEFPKEGPSILRIQQVVRGDSAAYFCASSLIRQEQYFGPGTRLTVT.

The chain has TRBV12-2 and TRBJ2-4; the table's D call of TRBD2 was not tested on the DNA. TRBV12-2 has pseudogene status. The CDR3 consists of 16 residues. The CDR3 sequence: CASRSLAGGVKNIQYF. The CDR3 coding sequence is TGTGCAAGTCGCTCCCTAGCGGGAGGAGTCAAAAACATTCAGTACTTC.

The V and J genes are TRBV6-5 and TRBJ2-1, with D uncertain. Trimming removed 0 bases at V and 5 bases at J, with 11 bases between. The CDR3 loop spans 15 amino acids. Germline V gene data show CDR1 as MNHEY and CDR2 as SVGAGI. CDR3: CASSYSNDWNNEQFF. The CDR3 DNA is TGTGCCAGCAGTTACTCCAACGACTGGAACAATGAGCAGTTCTTC.

This clone has more than one count but fewer than ten. The chain has TRBV3-1 (or the pseudogene TRBV3-2) and TRBJ2-1; maybe TRBD2 (6 bases). The CDR3 sequence is 16 residues long. In germline, CDR1 is LGHDT, CDR2 YNNKEL (reference sequence). Trimming left V 3 bases short and J 0 bases short, with 12 bases between. The CDR3 region has the DNA TGTGCCAGCAGCCACCCCGGGCGGGACTCCTACAATGAGCAGTTCTTC. Translating it yields CASSHPGRDSYNEQFF.

This chain joins TRBV5-6 and TRBJ2-3, with D uncertain. The ends were cut back, 2 bases at V and 1 base at J, with 11 bases in the middle. The CDR3 is 15 amino acids. Germline CDR1 SGHDT, CDR2 YYEEEE. The CDR3 is CASSFSLGGTDTQYF. DNA of the CDR3: TGTGCCAGCAGCTTCTCCCTGGGCGGCACAGATACGCAGTATTTT.

The gene calls are TRBV7-2 and TRBJ2-7, with 7 bases that match TRBD1. Germline V gene data show CDR1 as SGHTA and CDR2 as FQGNSA. V shed 4 bases and J 6 bases; nucleotides not matched to a gene: 6. The CDR3 is 13 amino acids. CDR3 residues: CASSSDRVGEQYF. For the CDR3, the DNA is TGTGCCAGCAGCTCTGACAGGGTTGGCGAGCAGTACTTC.

The chain couples TRBV3-1 (or the pseudogene TRBV3-2) to TRBJ2-7, with 7 bases fitting TRBD1. Trimming at V came to 1 base and at J to 0 bases, leaving 3 bases not matched to a gene. The CDR3 length is 15 residues. Germline V lookup: CDR1 LGHDT, CDR2 YNNKEL (reference sequence). CDR3 coding DNA: TGTGCCAGCAGCCAAGGGTGGGACAGCTCCTACGAGCAGTACTTC. Amino acid sequence: CASSQGWDSSYEQYF.

The CDR3 DNA reads as TGTGCCAGCAGCGTCAGACAGGGACAAGAGACCCAGTACTTC. It codes for CASSVRQGQETQYF. This chain links TRBV5-5 with TRBJ2-5; 7 bases are a match to TRBD1. Unmatched junction bases numbered 5, after V lost 4 bases and J lost 2 bases. In germline, CDR1 is SGHKS, CDR2 YYEKEE (reference sequence). This CDR3 spans 14 amino acids.

J is TRBJ2-3 and V is TRBV7-2, with TRBD2 as a possible D gene (5 bases). Germline V gene lookup returns CDR1 SGHTA and CDR2 FQGNSA. V shed 5 bases and J shed 2 bases, with 14 bases lying between them. This CDR3 is 15 amino acids long. Here the CDR3 DNA reads TGTGCCAGCAGCGCAAGCCTAGCTACCACAGATACGCAGTATTTT. Amino acid sequence: CASSASLATTDTQYF. The whole variable domain, remainder taken from reference TRBV7-2 and TRBJ2-3, is GAGVSQSPSNKVTEKGKDVELRCDPISGHTALYWYRQSLGQGLEFLIYFQGNSAPDKSGLPSDRFSAERTGGSVSTLTIQRTQQEDSAVYLCASSASLATTDTQYFGPGTRLTVL.